The 8 T cell receptor beta chains below were found in one sample sequenced in a study of shared clonotypes between healthy human individuals. Some clones are missing from TCRdb's copy, which holds only in-frame ones; the method was immunoSEQ multiplex PCR. The data contain roughly 2.4 million clones, 95% of them singletons. Sequences were obtained from naive CD4+ T cells sorted from blood. Described subset: CD45RA+ positively selected. The receptors were gathered from a man between 18 and 29 years old in good health.

This clone was observed once. The chain has TRBV10-2 and TRBJ2-2, with D perhaps matching TRBD2 (8 bases). Germline V gives CDR1 WSHSY, CDR2 SAAADI. V lost 7 bases and J lost 6, with 21 bases in between. This CDR3 contains 16 residues. CDR3 bases: TGCGCCAGCAACCCACAGGGGACAGCGGGGGCCGGGGAGCTGTTTTTT. It translates to CASNPQGTAGAGELFF.

The chain is built from TRBV14 and TRBJ2-7; TRBD1 agrees at 11 bases. CDR1 and CDR2 from the germline V gene are SGHDN and FVKESK. The CDR3 has 15 amino acids. Trimming removed 2 bases from V and 6 bases from J; junction bases left unmatched: 6. CDR3 residues: CASSQRWGQGGEQYF. The CDR3 DNA is TGTGCCAGCAGCCAAAGATGGGGACAGGGGGGCGAGCAGTACTTC.

This chain uses TRBV23-1 with TRBJ1-4, with unresolved D. TRBV23-1 is classed as an ORF, of uncertain function. CDR3 size: 15 residues. V lost 7 bases to trimming and J lost 0 bases, with 12 bases between them. The CDR3 DNA reads TGCGCCAGCAAGAAGCGCCTTGCAACTAATGAAAAACTGTTTTTT. Its protein product is CASKKRLATNEKLFF.

The chain employs TRBV2 and TRBJ1-3, with D maybe TRBD1 (6 bases). The V and J ends lost 2 bases and 3 bases respectively, with 23 bases between them. The germline gives CDR1 SNHLY, CDR2 FYNNEI. This CDR3 comprises 19 residues. The CDR3: CASSEYRLRGGSSGNTIYF. CDR3 nucleotides: TGTGCCAGCAGTGAATATCGTCTTCGTGGGGGCTCAAGTGGAAACACCATATATTTT. The complete variable domain, with remaining parts taken from reference TRBV2 and TRBJ1-3, reads EPEVTQTPSHQVTQMGQEVILRCVPISNHLYFYWYRQILGQKVEFLVSFYNNEISEKSEIFDDQFSVERPDGSNFTLKIRSTKLEDSAMYFCASSEYRLRGGSSGNTIYFGEGSWLTVV.

This clone occurred a few times. This sample includes further DNA sequences coding for the same CDR3. The chain recombines TRBV18 with TRBJ1-2, with a tentative D call TRBD1 (5 bases). Germline V gene data show CDR1 as KGHSH and CDR2 as LQKENI. Deletions cut 2 bases from V and 3 bases from J, with 7 bases between. The CDR3 contains 13 residues. CDR3 sequence: CASSPDRDYGYTF. Written as DNA, the CDR3 is TGTGCCAGCTCACCAGACAGAGACTATGGCTACACCTTC.

This sequence joins TRBV25-1 and TRBJ1-1, with TRBD1 as a possible D gene (6 bases). Germline V CDR1 and CDR2: MGHDK, SYGVNS. This CDR3 has 13 residues. Trimming took off 5 bases at V and 4 bases at J, with 11 bases between the two ends. In DNA form, the CDR3 reads TGTGCCAGCAGTACAGGGCTAGGCACTGAAGCTTTCTTT. This codes for CASSTGLGTEAFF.

V and J are TRBV30 and TRBJ1-6, with D tentatively TRBD1 (5 bases). Germline lookup yields CDR1 GTSNPN and CDR2 SVGIG (reference sequence). The CDR3 extends over 20 amino acids. The ends were cut back, 5 bases at V and 0 bases at J, with 26 bases in the middle. Written as DNA, the CDR3 is TGTGCCTGGGATAGAAACAGGACCCCAAGTTCCGGCTCCTATAATTCACCCCTCCACTTT. This translates into CAWDRNRTPSSGSYNSPLHF.

The chain has TRBV5-1 and TRBJ2-7, with D hard to call. The CDR3 extends over 15 amino acids. CDR1 and CDR2 from the germline V gene are SGHRS and YFSETQ. Between the trimmed V and J ends, which lost 0 bases and 5 bases, there was a span of 15 bases. CDR3 DNA sequence: TGCGCCAGCAGCTTGGATGCGTGGGTTTCGAACGAGCAGTACTTC. This codes for CASSLDAWVSNEQYF.